This T cell receptor beta chain was identified during a study of shared clonotypes between healthy human individuals. Researchers divided each subset's genomic DNA evenly across several immunoSEQ plates. Data came from immunoSEQ multiplex PCR; TCRdb stores just in-frame clones and leaves some out. The table lists under 2,000,000 clones, about 95% of them singletons, with 0.95% to 1.5% in the top ten. The CDR3 is 14 amino acids. With 2 bases clipped from V and 5 bases from J, the junction kept 3 bases outside the gene matches. Looked up from germline, CDR1 is SGHRS and CDR2 is YFSETQ. Naive CD8 cells lacked CD45RO, underwent positive selection for CCR7 and left out terminally differentiated effector memory CD45RA+ cells.

The TCR sequence derives from a young man in good health. The chain has TRBV5-1 and TRBJ2-3; 9 bases match TRBD1. The sequenced sample was naive CD8+ T cells sorted from blood. The CDR3 region has the DNA TGCGCCAGCAGCTTACGGACAGGGGAAGATACGCAGTATTTT. Residues: CASSLRTGEDTQYF.